One TCR beta chain is described in this entry. One end of the junction does not line up with germline, which may come from a read error. The data were produced by immunoSEQ multiplex PCR, yet TCRdb's version contains in-frame clones alone and is incomplete. The sample has approximately 140,000 clones, approximately 86% seen once. These data originate in a study of blood T cell repertoires in COVID-19. Study background: COVID-19 samples collected from the United States, Italy and Spain covered acute and convalescent phases. From T cells, B-cell-depleted T cells, or PBMCs came the material, which was cDNA or gDNA.

CDR1 is SSHAT, CDR2 FNYEAQ, per germline (reference sequence). The CDR3 is made up of 13 amino acids. Participants had their cohort set by participant-reported clinical history. Cohort 3 recovery required two negative PCRs, clearance, or symptom resolution. This sequence originates from a woman in her 50s who had recovered from COVID-19. The chain carries TRBV7-7 and TRBJ2-3; no firm D call. Sequencing was performed on PBMCs or T cells enriched from blood (not recorded which). In DNA form, the CDR3 reads TGTGCTAGCAGCTTAGTAAGCACAGATACGCAGTATTTT. It codes for CASSLVSTDTQYF.